The 9 T cell receptor beta chains below come from one sample, sequenced in a study of shared clonotypes between healthy human individuals. Only in-frame clones appear in the TCRdb table, and some are missing; sequencing was by immunoSEQ multiplex PCR. The sample records about 1.1 million clones, 70% to 80% being singletons. Sequenced sample: memory CD4+ T cells from PBMCs. The sample's subset: CD45RA-negative fraction. The receptors were sampled from a young man in good health. Some clones in this sample may be carry-over from other donors' samples.

The chain combines TRBV28 with TRBJ2-3; 12 positions match TRBD2. Germline V gene lookup returns CDR1 MDHEN and CDR2 SYDVKM. The ends lost 5 bases at V and 4 bases at J; junction bases unmatched: 10. The CDR3 runs to 17 residues. In nucleotides, the CDR3 is TGTGCCAGCAGTCTTGGGCTAGCGGGAGGGTACCCAGATACGCAGTATTTT. It is translated as CASSLGLAGGYPDTQYF.

V usage is TRBV30 and J usage is TRBJ1-2; D not resolved. This CDR3 is 13 amino acids long. V lost 1 base and J lost 4, with 10 bases in between. Germline CDR1 GTSNPN, CDR2 SVGIG (reference sequence). The DNA of the CDR3 is TGTGCCTGGAGTGCCGCCAGGACCTATGGCTACACCTTC. Its protein is CAWSAARTYGYTF.

V gene TRBV28 combines with J gene TRBJ2-7; 7 positions agree with TRBD1. With V trimmed by 7 bases and J by 1 base, 10 bases remained unmatched. Germline loops: CDR1 MDHEN, CDR2 SYDVKM. The CDR3 is 15 residues long. The CDR3: CASTFRDRPSYEQYF. The DNA of the CDR3 is TGTGCCAGCACCTTCCGGGACAGACCTTCCTACGAGCAGTACTTC.

The V and J genes are TRBV19 and TRBJ1-5; 9 bases match TRBD1. CDR3 length: 16 amino acids. The V and J ends lost 9 bases and 5 bases, in that order; junction bases with no gene match: 14. Germline CDR1 and CDR2: LNHDA and SQIVND (reference sequence). The chain's CDR3 is CASGPGQGYLDQPQHF. Written as DNA, the CDR3 is TGTGCCAGCGGACCGGGACAGGGTTATCTGGATCAGCCCCAGCATTTT.

This clone was observed a single time. V usage is TRBV6-4 and J usage is TRBJ1-5; D not resolved. This CDR3 has 14 residues. The germline gives CDR1 MRHNA, CDR2 SNTAGT. Trimming pared 7 bases from V and 3 bases from J, leaving 13 bases between. CDR3 nucleotide sequence: TGTGCCAGCATGAGGGCGCGGAACAATCAGCCCCAGCATTTT. It yields the protein CASMRARNNQPQHF.

The chain recombines TRBV7-2 with TRBJ2-1; no clear D. This CDR3 has 12 residues. Per germline, CDR1 SGHTA and CDR2 FQGNSA. V dropped 5 bases and J dropped 9 bases, with 11 bases sitting between them. In DNA form, the CDR3 reads TGTGCCAGCAGCCCCACGGTTGGTGAGCAGTTCTTC. This translates into CASSPTVGEQFF.

This clone was observed a single time. At the DNA level, this CDR3 is encoded by other sequences in the same sample as well. The V gene is TRBV28, the J gene TRBJ2-2, with D unresolved. The germline gives CDR1 MDHEN, CDR2 SYDVKM. The CDR3 has 11 amino acids. The germline V and J ends were trimmed by 7 bases and 5 bases, with 5 bases remaining between them. DNA for the CDR3: TGTGCCAGCATTTCGACCGGGGAGCTGTTTTTT. This encodes CASISTGELFF.

V usage is TRBV19 and J usage is TRBJ1-4; D is unresolved. V lost 5 bases and J 7 bases, leaving 17 bases between the germline ends. The CDR3 covers 15 residues. The germline V gene has CDR1 LNHDA and CDR2 SQIVND (reference sequence). The CDR3 loop is CASSARGRDGEKLFF. CDR3 nucleotides: TGTGCCAGTAGTGCCCGGGGAAGGGATGGTGAAAAACTGTTTTTT.

This chain links TRBV19 with TRBJ1-2; TRBD1 agrees at 8 bases. The CDR3 runs 13 residues. Unmatched junction bases numbered 10, after V lost 4 bases and J lost 12 bases. CDR1 is LNHDA and CDR2 is SQIVND in the germline V gene (reference sequence). CDR3 sequence (DNA): TGTGCCAGTAGTAGGAGGGACAGGCCCCTCCACACCTTC. Protein: CASSRRDRPLHTF.